This T cell receptor (beta chain) was recorded in a study of T cell responses to AZD1222 COVID-19 vaccine. The germline V and J ends were trimmed by 7 bases and 2 bases, with 12 bases remaining between them. Germline lookup yields CDR1 GTSNPN and CDR2 SVGIG (reference sequence). The CDR3 spans 14 residues. A few counts support this clone. Data came from immunoSEQ multiplex PCR; TCRdb stores just in-frame clones and leaves some out. Of over 65,000 clones listed, 86% were seen once; the top ten hold approximately 7%. Sequenced material: peripheral blood, taken on day 0 of AZD1222 vaccination. The sequence derives from an adult in good health. The V gene is TRBV30, the J gene TRBJ1-6, with D possibly TRBD1 on 5 matching bases. CDR3 loop: CASRVGTYNSPLHF. The CDR3 nucleotides read TGTGCCTCCAGGGTTGGGACCTATAATTCACCCCTCCACTTT.